The 30 T cell receptor beta chains presented below share a single source sample, sequenced in a study of T-cell memory formation after mild COVID-19. TCRdb called the 5' RACE reads again in MiXCR, with one record for every CDR3 protein. The top ten hold roughly a fifth of the sample, which has over 350,000 distinct CDR3 sequences, 16% seen once. The specimen was PBMCs or a T cell subset sorted from them (not recorded which). The receptors here all came from a man aged 18 to 29 who had mild COVID-19 (a few samples of this study predate the infection). Cell type and time point are not known.

The chain couples TRBV7-8 to TRBJ2-3, with D uncertain. The CDR3 is 12 amino acids. The germline V and J ends were trimmed by 4 bases and 8 bases, with 10 bases remaining between them. CDR1 is SGHVS, CDR2 FQNEAQ, per germline. CDR3 DNA: TGTGCCAGCAGCTCGACAAGAGGTACGCAGTATTTT. Translation: CASSSTRGTQYF.

This clonotype came up a few times. This rearrangement joins TRBV9 to TRBJ1-2; the D gene is possibly TRBD1 (6 bases). CDR3 length: 15 residues. Germline V gene data show CDR1 as SGDLS and CDR2 as YYNGEE. Trimming stripped 4 bases from V and 4 bases from J, with 17 bases between. CDR3 protein: CASSPGRDIAYGYTF. In nucleotides, the CDR3 is TGTGCCAGCAGCCCTGGCCGGGACATCGCCTATGGCTACACCTTC.

The chain recombines TRBV6-2 or TRBV6-3 with TRBJ1-5; D is uncertain. The CDR3 runs 13 residues. Germline CDR1 and CDR2: MNHEY and SVGEGT. Trimming removed 7 bases at V and 5 bases at J, with 12 bases between. The CDR3 DNA reads as TGTGCCAGCACCCCCTGGGTAGATCAGCCCCAGCATTTT. It encodes CASTPWVDQPQHF.

At least ten counts were recorded for this clonotype. The CDR3 DNA sequence: TGTGCCAGCAGCTTAGGAACAGGGGGCGAGCAGTACGTC. It codes for CASSLGTGGEQYV. The chain is built from TRBV7-2 and TRBJ2-7; the match to TRBD1 covers 8 bases. The V gene's germline CDR1 is SGHTA and CDR2 FQGNSA. The CDR3 sequence is 13 residues long. V dropped 1 base and J dropped 6; count of bases not matched to a gene: 2.

This clonotype came up many times. The rearrangement joins TRBV6-2 or TRBV6-3 to TRBJ2-5; maybe TRBD1 (6 bases). CDR1 and CDR2 from the germline V gene are MNHEY and SVGEGT. Between the trimmed V and J ends, which lost 4 bases and 2 bases, there was a span of 17 bases. The CDR3 is made up of 16 amino acids. This chain's CDR3 is CASSSPDRSPQETQYF. The CDR3 DNA follows: TGTGCCAGCAGTTCCCCGGACAGATCTCCGCAAGAGACCCAGTACTTC.

Comments on this clonotype: One end of the junction is discordant with germline, which a read error may explain. J is TRBJ2-5 and V is TRBV7-2; a weak D match, TRBD2 (6 bases). The CDR3 sequence is 17 residues long. From germline, CDR1 is SGHTA and CDR2 FQGNSA. Here the CDR3 DNA reads TGTGCCAGCAGCCCCCAGGGCTCCGCGGGATCAAGGGAGATCCAGTACTTC. Amino acids: CASSPQGSAGSREIQYF.

This clonotype was counted ten times or more. The chain joins TRBV5-1 to TRBJ1-3; 9 nucleotides agree with TRBD1. Germline values: CDR1 SGHRS, CDR2 YFSETQ. V shed 4 bases and J 0 bases; nucleotides not matched to a gene: 5. There are 16 residues in the CDR3. CDR3 region: CASSGTGTSSGNTIYF. The CDR3 DNA sequence: TGCGCCAGCAGCGGGACAGGGACTAGCTCTGGAAACACCATATATTTT.

The chain has TRBV30 and TRBJ1-1, with D possibly being TRBD1 (5 bases). The CDR3 contains 13 residues. CDR1 and CDR2 from the germline V gene are GTSNPN and SVGIG (reference sequence). V lost 0 bases to trimming and J lost 5 bases, with 10 bases between them. CDR3 loop: CAWSVVGGTEAFF. As DNA, the CDR3 is TGTGCCTGGAGTGTCGTCGGGGGGACTGAAGCTTTCTTT.

J is TRBJ1-2 and V is TRBV2; unclear D gene. V was cut by 4 bases and J by 4 bases, with 16 bases left in between. This CDR3 comprises 15 residues. Germline V gene sequence: CDR1 SNHLY, CDR2 FYNNEI. In DNA, the CDR3 is TGTGCCAGCAGTGGTTCTTTGGTATCGTCCTATGGCTACACCTTC. Translation gives CASSGSLVSSYGYTF.

The chain combines TRBV20-1 with TRBJ2-5; D perhaps matches TRBD2 (7 bases). The V end was cut by 4 bases, the J end by 0 bases, with 15 bases between. The CDR3 is 15 residues long. Germline-derived CDR1 and CDR2 are DFQATT and SNEGSKA (reference sequence). CDR3 DNA sequence: TGCAGTGCTATTAGGGGGGGGGCAAACCAAGAGACCCAGTACTTC. Its protein is CSAIRGGANQETQYF.

The sample holds a few counts of this clonotype. The gene calls are TRBV7-8 and TRBJ2-7; 8 bases line up with TRBD1. The junction had 1 base not matched to a gene; V was cut back by 5 bases and J by 4 bases. Germline V gene lookup returns CDR1 SGHVS and CDR2 FQNEAQ. The CDR3 has 12 residues. The CDR3 DNA reads TGTGCCAGCAGCGACAGGGGTTACGAGCAGTACGTC. As protein: CASSDRGYEQYV.

This clonotype was recorded a few times. This chain connects TRBV20-1 to TRBJ1-5; no firm D call. Germline-derived CDR1 and CDR2 are DFQATT and SNEGSKA (reference sequence). The CDR3 sequence is 14 residues long. V lost 2 bases to trimming and J lost 5 bases, with 13 bases between them. DNA of the CDR3: TGCAGTGCTAGATCCGATCGGGCCGATCAGCCCCAGCATTTT. This sequence encodes CSARSDRADQPQHF.

This clonotype was detected only a few times. The V and J genes are TRBV21-1 and TRBJ2-7; TRBD1 was called by the table and not checked on the DNA. TRBV21-1 is a listed pseudogene. CDR3 size: 18 residues. This CDR3 is CASSKFGPRDSKAYEQYF. In DNA form, the CDR3 reads TGTGCCAGCAGCAAATTTGGACCCCGGGACAGCAAGGCCTACGAGCAGTACTTC.

Only a few counts were recorded for this clonotype. V gene TRBV5-1 combines with J gene TRBJ2-4; 13 nucleotides align to TRBD2. This CDR3 comprises 16 residues. V trimming: 4 bases; J trimming: 5 bases; junction bases outside the gene matches: 6. Germline V CDR1 and CDR2: SGHRS, YFSETQ. CDR3 in amino acids: CASSVSGTSGENIQYF. In nucleotides, the CDR3 is TGCGCCAGCAGCGTCTCCGGGACTAGCGGGGAAAACATTCAGTACTTC.

J is TRBJ1-2 and V is TRBV4-3; possibly TRBD1 for D (6 bases). The V and J ends lost 0 bases and 2 bases respectively, with 13 bases between them. Germline V gives CDR1 LGHNA, CDR2 YSLEER. The CDR3 is 16 amino acids. The CDR3 DNA follows: TGCGCCAGCAGCCAAGAAAGGAGGACAGCCAACTATGGCTACACCTTC. It codes for CASSQERRTANYGYTF.

This clonotype appeared a few times. V and J are TRBV11-2 and TRBJ2-5; 7 bases are shared with TRBD2. The CDR3 consists of 14 residues. Trimming at V came to 5 bases and at J to 7 bases, leaving 10 bases not matched to a gene. Germline loops: CDR1 SGHAT, CDR2 FQNNGV. CDR3 bases: TGTGCCAGCAGCCCGACGGCAGGGAGGGGGACCCAGTACTTC. Translating it yields CASSPTAGRGTQYF. The whole variable domain, filled in from reference TRBV11-2 and TRBJ2-5, reads EAGVAQSPRYKIIEKRQSVAFWCNPISGHATLYWYQQILGQGPKLLIQFQNNGVVDDSQLPKDRFSAERLKGVDSTLKIQPAKLEDSAVYLCASSPTAGRGTQYFGPGTRLLVL.

In its sample, this clonotype was seen a few times. The rearrangement uses TRBV4-3 and TRBJ2-5; 9 positions agree with TRBD2. Germline CDR1 reads LGHNA; CDR2 reads YSLEER. The CDR3 runs 15 residues. The V segment lost 2 bases and the J segment 1 base; nucleotides outside the gene matches: 2. Written as DNA, the CDR3 is TGCGCCAGCAGCCAAAGACTAGCGGCCCAAGAGACCCAGTACTTC. Its protein is CASSQRLAAQETQYF.

This clonotype was counted only a few times. The chain recombines TRBV5-1 with TRBJ1-1; TRBD1 might be the D (5 bases). V was cut by 0 bases and J by 1 base, with 19 bases left in between. Germline CDR1 reads SGHRS; CDR2 reads YFSETQ. This CDR3 has 18 residues. CDR3 amino acids: CASSLAPGGGWQNTEAFF. In DNA, the CDR3 is TGCGCCAGCAGCTTGGCCCCGGGCGGGGGTTGGCAGAACACTGAAGCTTTCTTT.

Only a few counts were recorded for this clonotype. V and J are TRBV7-9 and TRBJ1-1, with D perhaps matching TRBD1 (5 bases). V was shortened by 4 bases and J by 1 base, with 10 bases between the two germline ends. CDR1 is SEHNR, CDR2 FQNEAQ, per germline (reference sequence). The CDR3 is made up of 14 amino acids. DNA of the CDR3: TGTGCCAGCAGCTCCAGGACACCGAACACTGAAGCTTTCTTT. Translated, it gives CASSSRTPNTEAFF.

The chain uses TRBV7-8 and TRBJ1-1; no firm D call. This CDR3 has 13 amino acids. Germline-derived CDR1 and CDR2 are SGHVS and FQNEAQ. Trimming stripped 6 bases from V and 1 base from J, with 9 bases between. This CDR3 reads CASRFLGNTEAFF. The CDR3 DNA reads as TGTGCCAGCAGATTTTTGGGGAACACTGAAGCTTTCTTT.

This clonotype was recorded a few times. V is TRBV6-5 and J is TRBJ2-6; D may be TRBD1 or TRBD2 (5 bases each). V was clipped by 8 bases and J by 0 bases, with 11 bases between them. This CDR3 comprises 15 residues. CDR1 is MNHEY and CDR2 is SVGAGI in the germline V gene. The CDR3 region is CASSGASSGANVLTF. The CDR3 DNA sequence: TGTGCCAGCTCCGGGGCTAGCTCTGGGGCCAACGTCCTGACTTTC.

CDR3 coding DNA: TGTGCCAGCAGCCAAGGACAGGGGCCACCCCTCCACTTT. Encoded protein: CASSQGQGPPLHF. The chain has TRBV7-8 and TRBJ1-6, with 9 bases fitting TRBD1. V was pared by 5 bases and J by 11 bases, with 4 bases of the junction left unmatched. Germline CDR1 reads SGHVS; CDR2 reads FQNEAQ. CDR3 size: 13 residues.

This rearrangement joins TRBV29-1 to TRBJ1-3; a weak D match, TRBD1 (5 bases). The germline gives CDR1 SQVTM, CDR2 ANQGSEA. V lost 0 bases, J lost 0 bases, and 15 bases lay in between. CDR3 length: 17 amino acids. For the CDR3, the DNA is TGCAGCGTTGAAGATCTTCGGGGGGGACCCTCTGGAAACACCATATATTTT. Its protein product is CSVEDLRGGPSGNTIYF.

The chain has TRBV2 and TRBJ1-5; D gene uncertain. This CDR3 region has 14 residues. Trimming pared 7 bases from V and 6 bases from J, leaving 16 bases between. Germline V gene lookup returns CDR1 SNHLY and CDR2 FYNNEI. CDR3 in DNA: TGTGCCAGCACCGCGGCGGGATCTTTTCAGCCCCAGCATTTT. It yields the protein CASTAAGSFQPQHF.

The chain joins TRBV6-5 to TRBJ2-5; D is undetermined. Germline-derived CDR1 and CDR2 are MNHEY and SVGAGI. The CDR3 runs to 16 residues. V shed 2 bases and J shed 5 bases, with 18 bases lying between them. Here the CDR3 DNA reads TGTGCCAGCAGTTACGACGCGCTCAGCTCTTTGGAGACCCAGTACTTC. Protein product: CASSYDALSSLETQYF.

The sample holds one count of this clonotype. A junction boundary mismatches the germline segment, possibly from a read error. The chain joins TRBV14 to TRBJ1-1; D gene uncertain. The CDR3 sequence is 13 residues long. Germline V gene lookup returns CDR1 SGHDN and CDR2 FVKESK. CDR3 nucleotides: TGTGCCAGCAGCCAAGGGGGTAACAGTGAAGCTTTCTTT. This gives the protein CASSQGGNSEAFF.

V gene TRBV12-5 combines with J gene TRBJ2-5, with D hard to call. Trimming cost V 0 bases and J 1 base, with 12 bases left between them. CDR1 LGHNT and CDR2 FRNRAP come from the germline V gene. This CDR3 has 16 amino acids. CDR3 sequence (DNA): TGTGCTAGTGGTTTGGTACCCCCAGGTCCCCAAGAGACCCAGTACTTC. Its protein is CASGLVPPGPQETQYF.

This clonotype has a handful of counts. The chain couples TRBV28 to TRBJ2-3; no firm D call. Deletions cut 3 bases from V and 3 bases from J, with 10 bases between. In germline, CDR1 is MDHEN, CDR2 SYDVKM. This CDR3 has 14 residues. The CDR3 sequence: CASSLPAVTDTQYF. CDR3 bases: TGTGCCAGCAGTTTGCCCGCCGTAACAGATACGCAGTATTTT.

This rearrangement joins TRBV7-2 to TRBJ2-3, with 7 bases identical to TRBD2. Germline assignment: CDR1 SGHTA and CDR2 FQGNSA. The junction had 11 bases not matched to a gene; V was cut back by 8 bases and J by 3 bases. CDR3 length: 15 amino acids. CDR3 DNA sequence: TGTGCCAGCGGGAGGGGCAGGGCGTTGACAGATACGCAGTATTTT. It is translated as CASGRGRALTDTQYF.

This clonotype has a handful of counts. The chain employs TRBV5-1 and TRBJ2-7; no reliable D call. The CDR3 has 13 amino acids. Trimming removed 4 bases from V and 2 bases from J, with 10 bases in between. Germline V gene data show CDR1 as SGHRS and CDR2 as YFSETQ. The CDR3 region has the DNA TGCGCCAGCAGCGGCGGAAGCACCTACGAGCAGTACTTC. It specifies CASSGGSTYEQYF.